The 15 T cell receptor beta chains below all came from one sample that was sequenced in a study of blood T cell repertoires in COVID-19. The repertoire was sequenced with immunoSEQ multiplex PCR; TCRdb's copy has only in-frame clones and lacks some. This table holds more than 200,000 clones, 75% to 90% found once. Sequencing was done on a sample of peripheral blood. These receptors all stem from a woman aged 70 to 79 with active or convalescent COVID-19.

The V and J genes are TRBV7-8 and TRBJ1-6; D is unclear. The germline CDR1 and CDR2 sequences are SGHVS and FQNEAQ. Trimming cost V 5 bases and J 7 bases, with 9 bases left between them. The CDR3 has 13 residues. CDR3 in amino acids: CASSRELNSPLHF. DNA of the CDR3: TGTGCCAGCAGCCGGGAGCTAAATTCACCCCTCCACTTT.

The V and J genes are TRBV21-1 and TRBJ2-2; the table gives TRBD2 as D, unverified against the DNA. TRBV21-1 is reported as a pseudogene. This CDR3 comprises 15 residues. The CDR3 loop reads CASSARDGLTGELFF. In nucleotides, the CDR3 is TGTGCCAGCAGCGCGCGGGACGGACTTACCGGGGAGCTGTTTTTT.

V gene TRBV7-3 combines with J gene TRBJ2-1; 7 nucleotides match TRBD1. J was trimmed by 4 bases and V by 2 bases; bases with no gene match: 8. CDR1 and CDR2 (germline): SGHTA, FQGTGA. This CDR3 is built from 16 residues. The CDR3 coding sequence is TGTGCCAGCAGCTTATTGGGGACAGAGAAGTACAATGAGCAGTTCTTC. It specifies CASSLLGTEKYNEQFF.

The gene calls are TRBV7-3 and TRBJ2-5, with 8 nucleotides matching TRBD2. Looked up from germline, CDR1 is SGHTA and CDR2 is FQGTGA. The ends lost 2 bases at V and 2 bases at J; junction bases unmatched: 4. The CDR3 sequence is 15 residues long. The CDR3 is CASSLGAGGQETQYF. The CDR3 coding sequence is TGTGCCAGCAGCTTAGGTGCGGGGGGTCAAGAGACCCAGTACTTC.

This clone was counted a few times. The V gene is TRBV5-1, the J gene TRBJ2-7; D is ambiguous. Looked up from germline, CDR1 is SGHRS and CDR2 is YFSETQ. CDR3 size: 15 residues. V was cut by 2 bases and J by 6 bases, with 18 bases left in between. DNA of the CDR3: TGCGCCAGCAGCTTTAATATGTTCCTTGGCAGCGAGCAGTACTTC. Translating it yields CASSFNMFLGSEQYF.

V gene TRBV6-5 combines with J gene TRBJ2-1; D gene unclear. This CDR3 is 15 amino acids long. V was pared by 6 bases and J by 0 bases, with 12 bases between. Looked up from germline, CDR1 is MNHEY and CDR2 is SVGAGI. The CDR3 DNA follows: TGTGCCAGCAGGGGCTATGGATCCTCCTACAATGAGCAGTTCTTC. This sequence encodes CASRGYGSSYNEQFF.

This sequence joins TRBV18 and TRBJ1-1; D might be TRBD1 (6 bases). V gave up 4 bases and J gave up 4 bases, with 25 bases separating them. CDR1 is KGHSH, CDR2 LQKENI, per germline. The CDR3 loop spans 18 amino acids. The CDR3 DNA follows: TGTGCCAGCTCACTCGTAATGGGCGGGGGGCTCTGGGGCACTGAAGCTTTCTTT. It codes for CASSLVMGGGLWGTEAFF.

This rearrangement joins TRBV7-8 to TRBJ2-7, with D perhaps matching TRBD1 (6 bases). Trimming stripped 4 bases from V and 7 bases from J, with 17 bases between. Germline V gene lookup returns CDR1 SGHVS and CDR2 FQNEAQ. The CDR3 loop spans 14 amino acids. CDR3 region: CASSSGTPILEQYF. The CDR3 DNA follows: TGTGCCAGCAGCTCGGGGACACCTATCCTAGAGCAGTACTTC.

The chain links TRBV9 to TRBJ2-1; no reliable D call. This CDR3 has 15 amino acids. Trimming removed 3 bases from V and 5 bases from J, with 15 bases in between. Germline CDR1 is SGDLS and CDR2 is YYNGEE. The CDR3 loop is CASSAQVLLDNEQFF. CDR3 sequence (DNA): TGTGCCAGCAGCGCCCAGGTCCTCTTGGACAATGAGCAGTTCTTC. Variable domain in full (rest from reference TRBV9 and TRBJ2-1): DSGVTQTPKHLITATGQRVTLRCSPRSGDLSVYWYQQSLDQGLQFLIQYYNGEERAKGNILERFSAQQFPDLHSELNLSSLELGDSALYFCASSAQVLLDNEQFFGPGTRLTVL.

This chain links TRBV5-1 with TRBJ2-1, with D possibly TRBD1 on 5 matching bases. V lost 0 bases to trimming and J lost 7 bases, with 14 bases between them. The CDR3 covers 15 residues. Per germline, CDR1 SGHRS and CDR2 YFSETQ. The CDR3 here is CASSLEQGHGNEQFF. The DNA of the CDR3 is TGCGCCAGCAGCTTGGAGCAGGGTCATGGGAATGAGCAGTTCTTC.

This clone was seen only a few times. The CDR3 reads CASSPRENTIYF. CDR3 DNA: TGTGCCAGTAGCCCCCGGGAAAACACCATATATTTT. J is TRBJ1-3 and V is TRBV19, with no clear D. V lost 6 bases to trimming and J lost 6 bases, with 9 bases between them. The CDR3 sequence is 12 residues long. The V gene's germline CDR1 is LNHDA and CDR2 SQIVND (reference sequence).

This chain joins TRBV7-9 and TRBJ1-1; TRBD1 is a possible D gene (5 bases). Trimming cost V 3 bases and J 5 bases, with 13 bases left between them. Germline assignment: CDR1 SEHNR and CDR2 FQNEAQ (reference sequence). This CDR3 is built from 14 residues. In DNA form, the CDR3 reads TGTGCCAGCAGCTTCGGGGGTAGGGGTACTGAAGCTTTCTTT. Residues: CASSFGGRGTEAFF.

The V call is TRBV5-4, the J call TRBJ1-2, with TRBD1 matching 7 bases. CDR1 and CDR2 (germline): SGHNT, YYREEE (reference sequence). The ends lost 0 bases at V and 5 bases at J; junction bases unmatched: 1. This CDR3 is built from 13 residues. CDR3 coding DNA: TGTGCCAGCAGCTTGGAGGGACAGTATGGCTACACCTTC. Encoded protein: CASSLEGQYGYTF. The full variable domain, in which reference TRBV5-4 and TRBJ1-2 provide the parts outside the CDR3, is ETGVTQSPTHLIKTRGQQVTLRCSSQSGHNTVSWYQQALGQGPQFIFQYYREEENGRGNFPPRFSGLQFPNYSSELNVNALELDDSALYLCASSLEGQYGYTFGSGTRLTVV.

J is TRBJ1-1 and V is TRBV30; unclear D gene. The germline V gene has CDR1 GTSNPN and CDR2 SVGIG (reference sequence). V was trimmed by 3 bases and J by 2 bases, leaving 10 bases between them. The CDR3 covers 13 residues. The CDR3 region has the DNA TGTGCCTGGAGGGCCCATTTCAACACTGAAGCTTTCTTT. Amino acids: CAWRAHFNTEAFF.

V usage is TRBV11-2 and J usage is TRBJ2-7, with TRBD1 matching 9 bases. The germline V gene encodes CDR1 SGHAT and CDR2 FQNNGV. The junction had 15 bases not matched to a gene; V was cut back by 5 bases and J by 4 bases. This CDR3 is 17 amino acids long. The CDR3 DNA is TGTGCCAGCAGCCCAATTCGACGGGACAGGGAGTTATACGAGCAGTACTTC. This codes for CASSPIRRDRELYEQYF.